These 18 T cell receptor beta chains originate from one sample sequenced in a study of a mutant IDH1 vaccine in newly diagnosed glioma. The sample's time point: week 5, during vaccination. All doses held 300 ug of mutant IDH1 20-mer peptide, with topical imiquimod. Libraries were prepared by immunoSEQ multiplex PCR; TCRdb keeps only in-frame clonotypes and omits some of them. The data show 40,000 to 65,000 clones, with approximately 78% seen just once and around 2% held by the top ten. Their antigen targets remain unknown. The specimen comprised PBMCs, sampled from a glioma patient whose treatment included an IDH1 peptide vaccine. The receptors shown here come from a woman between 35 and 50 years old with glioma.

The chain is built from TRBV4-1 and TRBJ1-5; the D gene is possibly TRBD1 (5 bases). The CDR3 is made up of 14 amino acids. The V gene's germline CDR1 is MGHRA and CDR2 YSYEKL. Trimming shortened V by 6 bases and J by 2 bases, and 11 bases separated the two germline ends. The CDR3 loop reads CASSAGIGNQPQHF. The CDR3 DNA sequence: TGCGCCAGCAGTGCAGGGATAGGCAATCAGCCCCAGCATTTT.

The CDR3 DNA follows: TGCGCCAGCAGCTTGGATGGGGTCGAGCAGTACTTC. It is translated as CASSLDGVEQYF. The chain combines TRBV5-1 with TRBJ2-7; D is ambiguous. The germline V and J ends were trimmed by 0 bases and 6 bases, with 7 bases remaining between them. This CDR3 is 12 amino acids long. Germline assignment: CDR1 SGHRS and CDR2 YFSETQ.

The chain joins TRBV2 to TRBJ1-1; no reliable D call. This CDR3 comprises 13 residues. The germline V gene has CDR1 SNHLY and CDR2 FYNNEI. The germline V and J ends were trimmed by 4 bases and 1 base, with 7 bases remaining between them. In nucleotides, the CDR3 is TGTGCCAGCAGTGTCACAGAGAACACTGAAGCTTTCTTT. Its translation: CASSVTENTEAFF.

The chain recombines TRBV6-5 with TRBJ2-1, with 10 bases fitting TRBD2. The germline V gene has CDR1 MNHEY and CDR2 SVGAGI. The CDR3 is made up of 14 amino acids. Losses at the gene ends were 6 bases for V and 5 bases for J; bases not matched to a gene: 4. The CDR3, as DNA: TGTGCCAGCAGAGCGGGGGGGCCTAACAATGAGCAGTTCTTC. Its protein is CASRAGGPNNEQFF.

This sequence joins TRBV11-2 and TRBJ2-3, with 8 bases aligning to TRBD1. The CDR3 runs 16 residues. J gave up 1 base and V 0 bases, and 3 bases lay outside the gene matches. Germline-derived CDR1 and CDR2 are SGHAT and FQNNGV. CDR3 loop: CASSLEGRGRTDTQYF. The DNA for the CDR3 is TGTGCCAGCAGCTTAGAAGGCAGGGGGCGCACAGATACGCAGTATTTT.

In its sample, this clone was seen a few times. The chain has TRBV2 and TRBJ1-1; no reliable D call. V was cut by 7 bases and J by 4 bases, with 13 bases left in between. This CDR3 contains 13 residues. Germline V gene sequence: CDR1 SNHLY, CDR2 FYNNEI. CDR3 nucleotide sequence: TGTGCCAGCACGCGAAGGGATATCACTGAAGCTTTCTTT. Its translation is CASTRRDITEAFF.

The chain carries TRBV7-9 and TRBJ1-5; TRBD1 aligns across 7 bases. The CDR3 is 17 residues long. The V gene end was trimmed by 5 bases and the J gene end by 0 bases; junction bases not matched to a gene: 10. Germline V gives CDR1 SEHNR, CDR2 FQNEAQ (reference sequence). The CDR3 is CASSQGGTLLSNQPQHF. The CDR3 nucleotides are TGTGCCAGCAGCCAGGGGGGGACGCTACTTAGCAATCAGCCCCAGCATTTT.

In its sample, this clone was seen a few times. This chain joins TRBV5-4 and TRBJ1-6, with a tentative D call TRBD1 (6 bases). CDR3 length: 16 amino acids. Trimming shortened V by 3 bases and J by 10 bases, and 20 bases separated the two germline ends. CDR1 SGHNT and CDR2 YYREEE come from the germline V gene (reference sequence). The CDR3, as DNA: TGTGCCAGCAGCTACGGGGTCGGGGGGGCGCGATCACCCCTCCACTTT. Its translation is CASSYGVGGARSPLHF.

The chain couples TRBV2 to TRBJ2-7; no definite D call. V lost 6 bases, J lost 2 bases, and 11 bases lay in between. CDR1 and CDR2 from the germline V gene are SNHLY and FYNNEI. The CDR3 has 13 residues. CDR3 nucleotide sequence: TGTGCCAGCAGGCCCTTAGGCCCCTACGAGCAGTACTTC. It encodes CASRPLGPYEQYF. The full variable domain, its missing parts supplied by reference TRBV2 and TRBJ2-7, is EPEVTQTPSHQVTQMGQEVILRCVPISNHLYFYWYRQILGQKVEFLVSFYNNEISEKSEIFDDQFSVERPDGSNFTLKIRSTKLEDSAMYFCASRPLGPYEQYFGPGTRLTVT.

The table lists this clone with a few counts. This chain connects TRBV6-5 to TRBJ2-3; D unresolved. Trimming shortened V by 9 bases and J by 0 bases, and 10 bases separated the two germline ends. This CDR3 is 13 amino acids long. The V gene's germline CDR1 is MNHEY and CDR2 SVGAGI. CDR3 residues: CASTDPSTDTQYF. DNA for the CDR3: TGTGCCAGTACAGACCCGAGCACAGATACGCAGTATTTT.

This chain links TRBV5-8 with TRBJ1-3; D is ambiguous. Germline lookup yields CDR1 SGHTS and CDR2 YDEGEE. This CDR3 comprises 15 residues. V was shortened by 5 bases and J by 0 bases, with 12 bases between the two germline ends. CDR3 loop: CASRTDGDSGNTIYF. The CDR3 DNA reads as TGTGCCAGCAGGACGGATGGGGACTCTGGAAACACCATATATTTT.

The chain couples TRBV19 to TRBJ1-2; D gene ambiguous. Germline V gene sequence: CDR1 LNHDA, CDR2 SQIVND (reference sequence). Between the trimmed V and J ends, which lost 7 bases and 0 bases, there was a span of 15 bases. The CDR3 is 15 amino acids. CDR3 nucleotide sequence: TGTGCCAGTACCCCGGGCGAGTATCCTAACTATGGCTACACCTTC. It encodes CASTPGEYPNYGYTF. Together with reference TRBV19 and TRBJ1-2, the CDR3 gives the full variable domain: DGGITQSPKYLFRKEGQNVTLSCEQNLNHDAMYWYRQDPGQGLRLIYYSQIVNDFQKGDIAEGYSVSREKKESFPLTVTSAQKNPTAFYLCASTPGEYPNYGYTFGSGTRLTVV.

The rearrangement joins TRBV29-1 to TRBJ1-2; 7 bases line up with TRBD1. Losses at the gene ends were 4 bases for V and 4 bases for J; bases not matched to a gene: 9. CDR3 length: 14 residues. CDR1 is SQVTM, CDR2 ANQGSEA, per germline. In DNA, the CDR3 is TGCAGCGTTGGGTATCGACAGGGAGGCTATGGCTACACCTTC. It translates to CSVGYRQGGYGYTF.

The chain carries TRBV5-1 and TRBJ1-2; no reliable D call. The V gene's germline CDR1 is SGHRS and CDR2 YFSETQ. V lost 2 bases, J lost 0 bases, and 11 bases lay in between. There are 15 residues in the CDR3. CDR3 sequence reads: CASSFTADSNYGYTF. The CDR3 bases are TGCGCCAGCAGCTTCACGGCAGACTCTAACTATGGCTACACCTTC.

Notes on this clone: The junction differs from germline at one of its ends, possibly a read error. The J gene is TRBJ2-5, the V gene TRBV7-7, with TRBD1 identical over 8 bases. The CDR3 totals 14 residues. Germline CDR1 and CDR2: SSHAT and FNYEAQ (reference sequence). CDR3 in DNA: TGTGCTAGCAGCTCCTCGGACAGGGCAGAGACCCAGTACTTC. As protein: CASSSSDRAETQYF.

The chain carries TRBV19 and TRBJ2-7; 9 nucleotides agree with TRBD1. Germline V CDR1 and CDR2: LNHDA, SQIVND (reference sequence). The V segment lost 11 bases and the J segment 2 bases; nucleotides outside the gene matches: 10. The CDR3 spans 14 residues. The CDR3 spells CAPRQGVPTYEQYF. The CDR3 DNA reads TGTGCCCCGAGACAGGGGGTTCCGACCTACGAGCAGTACTTC.

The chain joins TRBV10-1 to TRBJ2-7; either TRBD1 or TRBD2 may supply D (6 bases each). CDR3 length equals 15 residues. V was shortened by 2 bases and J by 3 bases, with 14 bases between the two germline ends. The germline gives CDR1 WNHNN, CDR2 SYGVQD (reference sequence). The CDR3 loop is CASSEGGPGDYEQYF. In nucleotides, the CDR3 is TGCGCCAGCAGTGAGGGGGGGCCGGGGGACTACGAGCAGTACTTC.

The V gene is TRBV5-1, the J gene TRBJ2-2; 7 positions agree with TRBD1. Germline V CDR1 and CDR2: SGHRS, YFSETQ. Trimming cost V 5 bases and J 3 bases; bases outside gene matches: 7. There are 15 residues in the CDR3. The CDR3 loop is CASRTGDRDTGELFF. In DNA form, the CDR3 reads TGCGCCAGCAGGACCGGCGACAGGGACACCGGGGAGCTGTTTTTT.